The 20 T cell receptor beta chains below come from one sample, sequenced in a study of blood T cell repertoires in COVID-19 (dated by TCRdb to about 2020). Library generation was performed with the immunoSEQ multiplex PCR assay. TCRdb stores this immuneACCESS table with in-frame sequences only. Part of the clones is absent; in the studies checked, under half of the shortfall reflects unresolved V genes, and no reason is known for the rest. This sample is represented by around 71,000 clones; 70% to 85% of them were singletons. Jointly, the top ten make up 28% of the sample. Sequenced: peripheral blood. The receptors come from a man between 65 and 80 years old with acute or convalescent COVID-19.

The chain joins TRBV11-2 to TRBJ2-7; 7 nucleotides match TRBD2. From germline, CDR1 is SGHAT and CDR2 FQNNGV. The CDR3 is 14 amino acids. Trimming cost V 3 bases and J 0 bases; bases outside gene matches: 2. The CDR3 nucleotides are TGTGCCAGCAGCTTTGGGGACTACTCCTACGAGCAGTACTTC. Encoded protein: CASSFGDYSYEQYF. The full variable domain, in which reference TRBV11-2 and TRBJ2-7 provide the parts outside the CDR3, is EAGVAQSPRYKIIEKRQSVAFWCNPISGHATLYWYQQILGQGPKLLIQFQNNGVVDDSQLPKDRFSAERLKGVDSTLKIQPAKLEDSAVYLCASSFGDYSYEQYFGPGTRLTVT.

On this clone itself: One junction end disagrees with the germline gene, perhaps due to a read error. V is TRBV11-2 and J is TRBJ2-2; 10 positions agree with TRBD2. CDR3 size: 16 residues. Germline V gene lookup returns CDR1 SGHAT and CDR2 FQNNGV. The CDR3 sequence: CASRLGTSANTGELFF. CDR3 sequence (DNA): TGTGCCAGCAGATTAGGGACTAGCGCGAACACCGGGGAGCTGTTTTTT.

J is TRBJ2-3 and V is TRBV28; D is perhaps TRBD2 (6 bases). Per the germline V gene, CDR1 is MDHEN and CDR2 is SYDVKM. CDR3 length: 14 residues. This chain's CDR3 is CAIYGGANTDTQYF. CDR3 in DNA: TGTGCTATATACGGCGGGGCCAACACAGATACGCAGTATTTT.

The chain joins TRBV12-3 or TRBV12-4 to TRBJ2-1; D may be TRBD2 (8 bases). The CDR3 consists of 13 residues. V was pared by 3 bases and J by 12 bases, with 15 bases between. CDR3 loop: CASSFLREGAQFF. The CDR3, as DNA: TGTGCCAGCAGTTTCCTACGGGAGGGGGCGCAGTTCTTC.

This clone was found a few times. The chain has TRBV10-1 and TRBJ2-7; TRBD2 aligns across 10 bases. CDR1 is WNHNN, CDR2 SYGVQD, per germline (reference sequence). The trim removed 6 bases at V and 5 bases at J, leaving 7 bases unmatched. CDR3 length: 14 amino acids. CDR3 loop: CASSPALAGNEQYF. CDR3 sequence (DNA): TGCGCCAGCAGCCCGGCACTAGCGGGAAACGAGCAGTACTTC.

This clone was counted between two and nine times. The V gene is TRBV6-2 or TRBV6-3, the J gene TRBJ1-5, with 8 bases aligning to TRBD1. The CDR3 is made up of 13 amino acids. Germline V gene lookup returns CDR1 MNHEY and CDR2 SVGEGT. V trimming: 6 bases; J trimming: 7 bases; junction bases outside the gene matches: 5. The CDR3 DNA reads TGTGCCAGCAGCAGGGGGCCAGGACAGCCCCAGCATTTT. Its translation: CASSRGPGQPQHF.

This chain uses TRBV7-2 with TRBJ1-5; 7 nucleotides align to TRBD1. With V trimmed by 3 bases and J by 2 bases, 1 base remained unmatched. This CDR3 has 14 residues. Germline loops: CDR1 SGHTA, CDR2 FQGNSA. CDR3 sequence reads: CASSFDRGNQPQHF. CDR3 bases: TGTGCCAGCAGCTTCGACAGGGGCAATCAGCCCCAGCATTTT. Complete variable domain (other parts from reference TRBV7-2 and TRBJ1-5): GAGVSQSPSNKVTEKGKDVELRCDPISGHTALYWYRQSLGQGLEFLIYFQGNSAPDKSGLPSDRFSAERTGGSVSTLTIQRTQQEDSAVYLCASSFDRGNQPQHFGDGTRLSIL.

The rearrangement links TRBV7-3 to TRBJ1-1, with 8 bases fitting TRBD1. CDR1 and CDR2 from the germline V gene are SGHTA and FQGTGA. Trimming removed 5 bases from V and 1 base from J; junction bases left unmatched: 9. The CDR3 runs 16 residues. The CDR3 sequence is CASSPDRVTGNTEAFF. The CDR3 DNA follows: TGTGCCAGCAGCCCGGACAGGGTGACGGGGAACACTGAAGCTTTCTTT.

The chain has TRBV28 and TRBJ1-2; D is undetermined. In germline, CDR1 is MDHEN, CDR2 SYDVKM. The V end was cut by 2 bases, the J end by 2 bases, with 6 bases between. The CDR3 contains 13 residues. Written as DNA, the CDR3 is TGTGCCAGCAGTTTACCGCGGAACTATGGCTACACCTTC. It is translated as CASSLPRNYGYTF.

The gene calls are TRBV6-6 and TRBJ2-7; TRBD1 agrees at 7 bases. Germline assignment: CDR1 MNHNY and CDR2 SVGAGI (reference sequence). The CDR3 loop spans 16 amino acids. After removal of 6 bases from V and 0 bases from J, the junction contained 11 bases not matched to a gene. The CDR3 loop reads CASSSRETGTSYEQYF. The CDR3 DNA is TGTGCCAGCAGCTCCCGAGAGACAGGGACCTCCTACGAGCAGTACTTC.

This chain links TRBV5-4 with TRBJ2-2, with D perhaps TRBD1 (5 bases). The V gene's germline CDR1 is SGHNT and CDR2 YYREEE (reference sequence). V was cut by 3 bases and J by 5 bases, with 8 bases left in between. The CDR3 runs 13 residues. CDR3 DNA sequence: TGTGCCAGCAGCTCCCAGGGAACCGGGGAGCTGTTTTTT. Its translation is CASSSQGTGELFF.

V and J are TRBV29-1 and TRBJ2-7; possibly TRBD1 for D (5 bases). This CDR3 has 13 residues. CDR1 SQVTM and CDR2 ANQGSEA come from the germline V gene. The chain's CDR3 is CRVPSHRTYEQYF. In DNA, the CDR3 is TGCAGGGTCCCCTCGCACAGGACCTACGAGCAGTACTTC.

This rearrangement joins TRBV19 to TRBJ2-1; TRBD2 aligns across 8 bases. The V gene end was trimmed by 0 bases and the J gene end by 3 bases; junction bases not matched to a gene: 4. The CDR3 runs 16 residues. Germline lookup yields CDR1 LNHDA and CDR2 SQIVND (reference sequence). CDR3 amino acids: CASSIESSGSYNEQFF. CDR3 in DNA: TGTGCCAGTAGTATAGAGTCGAGCGGGAGCTACAATGAGCAGTTCTTC. Combining the CDR3 with reference TRBV19 and TRBJ2-1 gives the whole variable domain DGGITQSPKYLFRKEGQNVTLSCEQNLNHDAMYWYRQDPGQGLRLIYYSQIVNDFQKGDIAEGYSVSREKKESFPLTVTSAQKNPTAFYLCASSIESSGSYNEQFFGPGTRLTVL.

The chain couples TRBV2 to TRBJ1-1, with 11 nucleotides matching TRBD1. Germline V lookup: CDR1 SNHLY, CDR2 FYNNEI. The CDR3 runs 16 residues. V shed 6 bases, J shed 4 bases, and the junction held 10 bases outside the gene matches. CDR3 nucleotide sequence: TGTGCCAGCAGCCCAGGGACAGGGGGACGTGGCACTGAAGCTTTCTTT. As protein: CASSPGTGGRGTEAFF. Supplemented by reference TRBV2 and TRBJ1-1, the full variable domain reads EPEVTQTPSHQVTQMGQEVILRCVPISNHLYFYWYRQILGQKVEFLVSFYNNEISEKSEIFDDQFSVERPDGSNFTLKIRSTKLEDSAMYFCASSPGTGGRGTEAFFGQGTRLTVV.

The chain combines TRBV5-4 with TRBJ2-5; 7 bases are a match to TRBD2. Trimming took 0 bases from V and 3 from J; bases not matched to a gene: 5. The germline gives CDR1 SGHNT, CDR2 YYREEE (reference sequence). This CDR3 contains 15 residues. CDR3 loop: CASSLGVGREETQYF. CDR3 bases: TGTGCCAGCAGCTTGGGGGTAGGGAGGGAAGAGACCCAGTACTTC.

V and J are TRBV7-3 and TRBJ1-6; TRBD1 aligns across 9 bases. The CDR3 extends over 16 amino acids. V gave up 6 bases and J gave up 1 base; unmatched junction bases: 4. Germline lookup yields CDR1 SGHTA and CDR2 FQGTGA. CDR3 nucleotides: TGTGCCAGCAGTCTACAGGGGGCTTCCTATAATTCACCCCTCCACTTT. Protein product: CASSLQGASYNSPLHF. Variable domain in full (rest from reference TRBV7-3 and TRBJ1-6): GAGVSQTPSNKVTEKGKYVELRCDPISGHTALYWYRQSLGQGPEFLIYFQGTGAADDSGLPNDRFFAVRPEGSVSTLKIQRTERGDSAVYLCASSLQGASYNSPLHFGNGTRLTVT.

This clone was detected only a few times. The J gene is TRBJ2-1, the V gene TRBV7-9; a possible D gene is TRBD2 (5 bases). The CDR3 covers 13 residues. V dropped 7 bases and J dropped 8 bases, with 15 bases sitting between them. Germline values: CDR1 SEHNR, CDR2 FQNEAQ (reference sequence). The CDR3 coding sequence is TGTGCCAGCAAAGAGGGAGTCAGAGATGAGCAGTTCTTC. As protein: CASKEGVRDEQFF.

The V gene is TRBV2, the J gene TRBJ1-1; TRBD1 agrees at 9 bases. This CDR3 spans 13 amino acids. Per germline, CDR1 SNHLY and CDR2 FYNNEI. Trimming at V came to 8 bases and at J to 1 base, leaving 2 bases not matched to a gene. The DNA of the CDR3 is TGTGCCAGCGAGGACAGGGGGAACACTGAAGCTTTCTTT. It is translated as CASEDRGNTEAFF.

The rearrangement joins TRBV3-1 (or the pseudogene TRBV3-2) to TRBJ2-5; D is unresolved. Trimming cost V 1 base and J 2 bases, with 11 bases left between them. CDR1 and CDR2 from the germline V gene are LGHDT and YNNKEL (reference sequence). CDR3 length: 15 residues. The DNA for the CDR3 is TGTGCCAGCAGCCAAGGAATAATAGAACAAGAGACCCAGTACTTC. It specifies CASSQGIIEQETQYF.

The CDR3 loop is CASTLDAGAPQTKGYTF. CDR3 coding DNA: TGTGCCAGCACTCTGGATGCAGGGGCTCCTCAGACCAAAGGCTACACCTTC. The J gene is TRBJ1-2, the V gene TRBV2, with D possibly matching TRBD1 (6 bases). Per germline, CDR1 SNHLY and CDR2 FYNNEI. This CDR3 contains 17 residues. V gave up 7 bases and J gave up 8 bases, with 29 bases separating them.